This T cell receptor (beta chain) was recovered during a study of identical twins. Healthy Caucasians supplied all donations. TCRdb reprocessed the 5' RACE reads via MiXCR and lists one record per CDR3 protein. The table includes roughly 630,000 distinct CDR3 sequences, about 7% detected once. CDR1 SGHKS and CDR2 YYEKEE come from the germline V gene (reference sequence). With V trimmed by 1 base and J by 8 bases, 11 bases remained unmatched. The CDR3 extends over 18 amino acids. These data were likewise used in another study, on yellow fever vaccine responses in identical twins.

Source material: PBMCs. V and J are TRBV5-5 and TRBJ2-1, with 14 bases aligning to TRBD2. The sequence was obtained from a woman aged 18-29 years in good health. The CDR3 nucleotides read TGTGCCAGCAGCTTGAGGACGGACCGACTAGCGGGAGGGCATGAGCAGTTCTTC. This sequence encodes CASSLRTDRLAGGHEQFF.